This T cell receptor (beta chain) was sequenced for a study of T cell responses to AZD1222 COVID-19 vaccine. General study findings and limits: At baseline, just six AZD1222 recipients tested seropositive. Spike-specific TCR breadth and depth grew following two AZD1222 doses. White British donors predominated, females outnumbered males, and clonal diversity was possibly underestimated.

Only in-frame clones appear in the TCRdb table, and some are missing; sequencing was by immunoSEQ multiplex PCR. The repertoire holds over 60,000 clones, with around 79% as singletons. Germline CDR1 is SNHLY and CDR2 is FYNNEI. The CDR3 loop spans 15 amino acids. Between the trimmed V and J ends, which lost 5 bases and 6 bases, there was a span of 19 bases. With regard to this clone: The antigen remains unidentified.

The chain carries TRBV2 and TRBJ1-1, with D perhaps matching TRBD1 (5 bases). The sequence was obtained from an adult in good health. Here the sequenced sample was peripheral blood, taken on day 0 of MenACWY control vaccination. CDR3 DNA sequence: TGTGCCAGCAGTACCCCCTCCGGGGCCGGCGCTGAAGCTTTCTTT. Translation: CASSTPSGAGAEAFF. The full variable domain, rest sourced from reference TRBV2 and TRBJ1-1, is EPEVTQTPSHQVTQMGQEVILRCVPISNHLYFYWYRQILGQKVEFLVSFYNNEISEKSEIFDDQFSVERPDGSNFTLKIRSTKLEDSAMYFCASSTPSGAGAEAFFGQGTRLTVV.